Below, 12 T cell receptor beta chains from the same sample are listed, as sequenced in a study of blood T cells in healthy people across ages. A second PCR, run for roughly 7 to 12 cycles, used a sample-barcoded 5' primer plus a J-beta primer mix. TCRdb passed the 5' RACE reads through MiXCR, listing each CDR3 protein once. The sample gives over 750,000 distinct CDR3 sequences, 25% of which show up once; more than 8% is in the top ten. These records were also assigned to another study, of T cells of mothers and their children.

Sequencing was carried out using blood. The receptors originated from a boy aged 5 to 17 in good health.

This clonotype has only a few counts. The chain joins TRBV29-1 to TRBJ1-1, with D hard to call. The V gene's germline CDR1 is SQVTM and CDR2 ANQGSEA. CDR3 size: 13 residues. V dropped 7 bases and J dropped 10 bases, with 22 bases sitting between them. CDR3 sequence reads: CSGRFSAAVGAFF. The CDR3 region has the DNA TGCAGCGGTAGATTTAGCGCCGCCGTGGGAGCTTTCTTT. The full variable domain, in which reference TRBV29-1 and TRBJ1-1 provide the parts outside the CDR3, is SAVISQKPSRDICQRGTSLTIQCQVDSQVTMMFWYRQQPGQSLTLIATANQGSEATYESGFVIDKFPISRPNLTFSTLTVSNMSPEDSSIYLCSGRFSAAVGAFFGQGTRLTVV.

This chain joins TRBV6-6 and TRBJ1-4; 7 bases are shared with TRBD1. Germline V gene lookup returns CDR1 MNHNY and CDR2 SVGAGI (reference sequence). V gave up 2 bases and J gave up 7 bases; unmatched junction bases: 7. The CDR3 extends over 15 amino acids. CDR3 sequence reads: CASSYDPGGSEKLFF. The CDR3 DNA follows: TGTGCCAGCAGTTACGATCCAGGGGGAAGTGAAAAACTGTTTTTT.

This clonotype came up a few times. The chain couples TRBV11-2 to TRBJ2-1; no reliable D call. The J call may be faulty, since TRBJ2-5 better matches the DNA end. This CDR3 region has 14 residues. Per the germline V gene, CDR1 is SGHAT and CDR2 is FQNNGV. This chain's CDR3 is CASSTLWGAETQYF. The CDR3 bases are TGTGCCAGCAGCACTCTTTGGGGTGCAGAGACCCAGTACTTC.

This clonotype was counted between two and nine times. V gene TRBV28 combines with J gene TRBJ2-7, with a possible D match to TRBD2 (6 bases). This CDR3 has 16 residues. The germline V and J ends were trimmed by 5 bases and 2 bases, with 19 bases remaining between them. The germline V gene encodes CDR1 MDHEN and CDR2 SYDVKM. CDR3 region: CASSPTYGWGAYEQYF. CDR3 nucleotide sequence: TGTGCCAGCAGTCCCACCTACGGGTGGGGGGCCTACGAGCAGTACTTC.

J is TRBJ2-4 and V is TRBV14, with TRBD2 as a possible D gene (6 bases). CDR1 is SGHDN, CDR2 FVKESK, per germline. The CDR3 runs to 14 residues. V lost 0 bases and J lost 10, with 13 bases in between. The CDR3: CASSQDNVGTIQYF. The CDR3 bases are TGTGCCAGCAGCCAAGATAATGTAGGGACTATTCAGTACTTC.

This clonotype was detected a few times. This sequence joins TRBV24-1 and TRBJ2-4; D gene ambiguous. The germline V gene encodes CDR1 KGHDR and CDR2 SFDVKD. V was cut by 9 bases and J by 6 bases, with 23 bases left in between. This CDR3 region has 16 residues. DNA for the CDR3: TGTGCCACCCCGCCAAGGTCCACAGTAGTCCGAAACATTCAGTACTTC. It specifies CATPPRSTVVRNIQYF.

The V and J genes are TRBV12-3 or TRBV12-4 and TRBJ2-1; D is ambiguous. This CDR3 comprises 14 residues. V dropped 6 bases and J dropped 3 bases, with 12 bases sitting between them. The CDR3 is CASRSLFLYNEQFF. Written as DNA, the CDR3 is TGTGCCAGCAGGAGCCTCTTCCTCTACAATGAGCAGTTCTTC.

In its sample, this clonotype was seen a few times. V usage is TRBV12-3 or TRBV12-4 and J usage is TRBJ2-5; the D gene is possibly TRBD2 (7 bases). The CDR3 loop spans 13 amino acids. The V and J ends lost 3 bases and 7 bases respectively, with 12 bases between them. The chain's CDR3 is CASSFPGGGTQYF. The CDR3 coding sequence is TGTGCCAGCAGTTTCCCGGGGGGCGGGACCCAGTACTTC.

The sample holds a few counts of this clonotype. The chain couples TRBV2 to TRBJ2-1; D remains ambiguous. Germline values: CDR1 SNHLY, CDR2 FYNNEI. Deletions cut 3 bases from V and 2 bases from J, with 8 bases between. The CDR3 length is 14 residues. DNA of the CDR3: TGTGCCAGCAGTGATGGACCAGCCTACAATGAGCAGTTCTTC. This translates into CASSDGPAYNEQFF.

This clonotype was observed a few times. The chain has TRBV5-1 and TRBJ2-5; TRBD1 aligns across 9 bases. The CDR3 is 15 amino acids. V lost 3 bases, J lost 2 bases, and 5 bases stayed unmatched. Looked up from germline, CDR1 is SGHRS and CDR2 is YFSETQ. CDR3 nucleotides: TGCGCCAGCAGCTCCGGGACAGGGTATCAAGAGACCCAGTACTTC. Translated, it gives CASSSGTGYQETQYF.

This clonotype has just a few counts. The chain joins TRBV6-5 to TRBJ1-6, with TRBD1 matching over 10 bases. The CDR3 sequence is 15 residues long. V dropped 6 bases and J dropped 3; count of bases not matched to a gene: 2. Per germline, CDR1 MNHEY and CDR2 SVGAGI. The chain's CDR3 is CASSWTGGYNSPLHF. As DNA, the CDR3 is TGTGCCAGCAGCTGGACAGGGGGCTATAATTCACCCCTCCACTTT.

This clonotype showed up just a few times. V is TRBV20-1 and J is TRBJ2-2, with D perhaps TRBD1 (5 bases). The CDR3 spans 14 residues. Trimming left V 5 bases short and J 0 bases short, with 10 bases between. Per the germline V gene, CDR1 is DFQATT and CDR2 is SNEGSKA (reference sequence). The CDR3 nucleotides read TGCAGTGCTCCGGACACCACGAACACCGGGGAGCTGTTTTTT. Its translation: CSAPDTTNTGELFF.